The T cell receptor beta chain under discussion was sequenced for a study of blood T cell repertoires in COVID-19. Assay used: immunoSEQ multiplex PCR; TCRdb lists only in-frame clones, some missing. The sample holds about 200,000 clones, roughly nine tenths seen once. The length of the CDR3 is 19 residues. The germline V gene has CDR1 LGHDT and CDR2 YNNKEL (reference sequence). V lost 4 bases and J lost 0; bases outside the gene matches: 18. The clonotype comes from a woman aged 70 to 79 with acute or convalescent COVID-19. This chain joins TRBV3-1 (or the pseudogene TRBV3-2) and TRBJ2-7, with 7 bases aligning to TRBD1. The sample taken for sequencing was peripheral blood. CDR3 protein: CASSPAPGTAPQSSYEQYF. The CDR3 nucleotides read TGTGCCAGCAGCCCAGCCCCAGGGACAGCTCCCCAAAGCTCCTACGAGCAGTACTTC.